This passage covers 15 T cell receptor beta chains from one sample sequenced in a study of spatial heterogeneity in lung cancer. General observations from the study: Higher tumor mutation counts went along with higher counts of expanded intratumoral alpha and beta TCRs.

Specified time point: sample taken at primary tumor resection. Each CDR3 protein is one row after TCRdb ran MiXCR on the 5' RACE reads. The data hold about 100,000 distinct CDR3 sequences, with around 4.8% observed a single time. These receptors' targets are unknown. This sample comprised lung tumor tissue, obtained at surgery. Receptors were obtained from a male donor with early-stage non-small cell lung cancer.

This clonotype was counted many times. V gene TRBV10-3 combines with J gene TRBJ2-2, with D possibly TRBD1 on 6 matching bases. Germline loops: CDR1 ENHRY, CDR2 SYGVKD. V was trimmed by 1 base and J by 1 base, leaving 13 bases between them. This CDR3 is 17 amino acids long. The chain's CDR3 is CAISEYGQRMNTGELFF. The CDR3 nucleotides read TGTGCCATCAGTGAGTATGGACAGCGAATGAACACCGGGGAGCTGTTTTTT.

This clonotype was recorded many times. The rearrangement links TRBV5-1 to TRBJ1-4, with D possibly matching TRBD1 (5 bases). CDR1 and CDR2 from the germline V gene are SGHRS and YFSETQ. This CDR3 spans 17 amino acids. With 4 bases removed from V and 3 bases from J, the gap between germline ends came to 19 bases. CDR3 loop: CASSKQARGTANEKLFF. The CDR3 bases are TGCGCCAGCAGCAAACAGGCGAGGGGAACTGCTAATGAAAAACTGTTTTTT.

This clonotype was recorded many times. The V call is TRBV20-1, the J call TRBJ1-1; possible D gene TRBD1, 6 bases. CDR3 size: 12 residues. V was pared by 2 bases and J by 7 bases, with 11 bases between. Germline V gene data show CDR1 as DFQATT and CDR2 as SNEGSKA (reference sequence). The CDR3 sequence: CSARQGRVEAFF. As DNA, the CDR3 is TGCAGTGCTAGACAGGGGCGGGTTGAAGCTTTCTTT.

This clonotype showed up many times. V is TRBV11-2 and J is TRBJ2-2, with D tentatively TRBD2 (5 bases). V lost 1 base and J lost 7, with 19 bases in between. Germline CDR1 SGHAT, CDR2 FQNNGV. This CDR3 is built from 17 residues. The CDR3 nucleotides are TGTGCCAGCAGCTTAGGGGGTTGGGAGACAACCAGCGGGGAGCTGTTTTTT. This codes for CASSLGGWETTSGELFF.

The rearrangement links TRBV20-1 to TRBJ1-5; D remains unclear. This CDR3 has 14 residues. Germline CDR1 DFQATT, CDR2 SNEGSKA (reference sequence). V shed 5 bases and J shed 1 base, with 12 bases lying between them. As DNA, the CDR3 is TGCAGTGCTCTAGGTCAGGTGAGCAATCAGCCCCAGCATTTT. This codes for CSALGQVSNQPQHF.

This clonotype was seen a handful of times. V and J are TRBV18 and TRBJ2-5; 9 positions agree with TRBD2. In germline, CDR1 is KGHSH, CDR2 LQKENI. The J segment lost 4 bases and the V segment lost 2 bases, leaving 2 bases of the junction unmatched. The CDR3 loop spans 14 amino acids. The CDR3 reads CASSPGTSPETQYF. CDR3 DNA: TGTGCCAGCTCACCAGGGACTAGCCCAGAGACCCAGTACTTC.

This clonotype was found many times. The chain joins TRBV4-1 to TRBJ2-7; either TRBD1 or TRBD2 may fit D (6 bases each). The CDR3 is 15 amino acids. The V and J ends lost 3 bases and 5 bases respectively, with 17 bases between them. Germline CDR1 is MGHRA and CDR2 is YSYEKL. CDR3 amino acids: CASSQIDRRDHEQYF. The CDR3 nucleotides read TGCGCCAGCAGCCAGATAGACAGGAGGGACCACGAGCAGTACTTC.

This clonotype was counted many times. The rearrangement links TRBV7-2 to TRBJ2-2, with D possibly matching TRBD2 (5 bases). CDR1 and CDR2 from the germline V gene are SGHTA and FQGNSA. V was trimmed by 5 bases and J by 6 bases, leaving 16 bases between them. The CDR3 spans 15 residues. In nucleotides, the CDR3 is TGTGCCAGCAGCAAACGTCCGGGGATTCCCGGGGAGCTGTTTTTT. Its protein product is CASSKRPGIPGELFF.

With respect to this clonotype: This may stem from a read error, because a much larger clone lies one nucleotide away. The chain has TRBV18 and TRBJ1-3; D not resolved. CDR1 and CDR2 (germline): KGHSH, LQKENI. This CDR3 is built from 16 residues. Here the CDR3 DNA reads TGTGCCAGGTCACCACGGCAGACCGTCTCTGGAAACACCATATATTTT. Its protein product is CARSPRQTVSGNTIYF.

Ten or more counts support this clonotype. V gene TRBV20-1 combines with J gene TRBJ2-7; 9 bases are shared with TRBD2. Germline loops: CDR1 DFQATT, CDR2 SNEGSKA (reference sequence). The junction had 3 bases not matched to a gene; V was cut back by 3 bases and J by 0 bases. The CDR3 loop spans 14 amino acids. CDR3 region: CSARPSGASYEQYF. CDR3 nucleotide sequence: TGCAGTGCTAGGCCTAGCGGGGCCTCCTACGAGCAGTACTTC.

This clonotype was detected only a few times. This chain uses TRBV7-6 with TRBJ2-7; 10 bases line up with TRBD2. V trimming: 5 bases; J trimming: 3 bases; junction bases outside the gene matches: 7. This CDR3 region has 15 residues. The germline V gene encodes CDR1 SGHVS and CDR2 FNYEAQ. The CDR3 protein is CASSRGAGGHYEQYF. CDR3 in DNA: TGTGCCAGCAGCCGAGGAGCGGGAGGGCACTACGAGCAGTACTTC.

This chain uses TRBV4-1 with TRBJ2-2, with 7 bases identical to TRBD2. V lost 4 bases, J lost 1 base, and 12 bases stayed unmatched. The CDR3 length is 18 residues. Per the germline V gene, CDR1 is MGHRA and CDR2 is YSYEKL. CDR3 loop: CASSPPLKAGRNTGELFF. In DNA, the CDR3 is TGCGCCAGCAGCCCCCCTCTAAAAGCGGGGCGGAACACCGGGGAGCTGTTTTTT.

The chain is built from TRBV4-1 and TRBJ2-2; no reliable D call. Germline assignment: CDR1 MGHRA and CDR2 YSYEKL. V lost 1 base to trimming and J lost 1 base, with 7 bases between them. The CDR3 runs 15 residues. The CDR3 nucleotides read TGCGCCAGCAGCCAAGTCCCAGAGAACACCGGGGAGCTGTTTTTT. This translates into CASSQVPENTGELFF.

The table lists this clonotype with many counts. V gene TRBV7-9 combines with J gene TRBJ2-7, with a possible D match to TRBD1 (6 bases). Germline assignment: CDR1 SEHNR and CDR2 FQNEAQ (reference sequence). With 11 bases removed from V and 7 bases from J, the gap between germline ends came to 18 bases. The CDR3 sequence is 12 residues long. CDR3 DNA: TGTGCCGTTGGGGGCCAATTACAGGAGCAGTACTTC. Translated, it gives CAVGGQLQEQYF.

This clonotype has only a few counts. The rearrangement uses TRBV20-1 and TRBJ2-3, with TRBD2 matching 10 bases. J lost 3 bases, V lost 5 bases, and 8 bases had no gene match. The CDR3 runs to 15 residues. CDR1 is DFQATT and CDR2 is SNEGSKA in the germline V gene (reference sequence). The CDR3 DNA reads as TGCAGTGCTGACCCGGGACTAGCGCCAACAGATACGCAGTATTTT. It encodes CSADPGLAPTDTQYF.